This section outlines one T cell receptor beta chain sequence together with its context. This sample was taken from a study of T cell changes during pregnancy in multiple sclerosis. Generated by immunoSEQ multiplex PCR, the TCRdb table keeps only in-frame clones and is missing some. The sample gives roughly 110,000 clones, roughly nine tenths of which show up once; 1.5% is in the top ten. The TCR sequence derives from a female donor with multiple sclerosis, enrolled in a pregnancy study. The starting material was peripheral blood, obtained in the third trimester of pregnancy.

The CDR3: CACSSYRGDLLMSTDTQYF. CDR3 nucleotide sequence: TGTGCCTGCTCGTCTTATCGGGGGGATTTGTTGATGTCCACAGATACGCAGTATTTT. The chain recombines TRBV30 with TRBJ2-3, with 7 positions matching TRBD2. In germline, CDR1 is GTSNPN, CDR2 SVGIG (reference sequence). CDR3 length: 19 residues. Trimming at V came to 6 bases and at J to 2 bases, leaving 23 bases not matched to a gene.